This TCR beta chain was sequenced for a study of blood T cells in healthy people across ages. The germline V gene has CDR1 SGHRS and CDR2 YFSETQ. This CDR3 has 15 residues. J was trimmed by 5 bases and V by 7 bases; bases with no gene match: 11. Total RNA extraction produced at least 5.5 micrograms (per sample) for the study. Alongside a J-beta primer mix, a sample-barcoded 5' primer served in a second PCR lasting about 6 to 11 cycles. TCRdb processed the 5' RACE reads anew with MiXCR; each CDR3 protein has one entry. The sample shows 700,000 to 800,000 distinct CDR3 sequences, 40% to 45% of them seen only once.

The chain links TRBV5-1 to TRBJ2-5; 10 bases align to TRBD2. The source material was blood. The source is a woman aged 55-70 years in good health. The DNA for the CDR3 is TGCGCCAGCTGTTCAGCGGGGGGGCCATTGGAGACCCAGTACTTC. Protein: CASCSAGGPLETQYF. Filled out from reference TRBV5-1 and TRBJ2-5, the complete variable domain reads KAGVTQTPRYLIKTRGQQVTLSCSPISGHRSVSWYQQTPGQGLQFLFEYFSETQRNKGNFPGRFSGRQFSNSRSEMNVSTLELGDSALYLCASCSAGGPLETQYFGPGTRLLVL.